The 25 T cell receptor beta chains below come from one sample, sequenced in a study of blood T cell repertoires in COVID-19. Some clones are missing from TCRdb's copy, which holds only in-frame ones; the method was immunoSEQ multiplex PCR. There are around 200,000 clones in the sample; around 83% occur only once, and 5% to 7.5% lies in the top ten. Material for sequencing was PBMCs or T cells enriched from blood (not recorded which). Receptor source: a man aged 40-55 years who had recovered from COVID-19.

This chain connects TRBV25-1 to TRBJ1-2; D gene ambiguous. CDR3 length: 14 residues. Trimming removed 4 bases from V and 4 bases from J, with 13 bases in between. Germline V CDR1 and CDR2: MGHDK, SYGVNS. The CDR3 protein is CASSADSWVYGYTF. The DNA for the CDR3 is TGTGCCAGCAGTGCTGACTCATGGGTCTATGGCTACACCTTC.

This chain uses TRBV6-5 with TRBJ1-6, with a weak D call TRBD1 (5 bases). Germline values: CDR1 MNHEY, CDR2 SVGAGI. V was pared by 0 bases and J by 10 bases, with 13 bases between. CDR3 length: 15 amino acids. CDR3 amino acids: CASSYSATATSPLHF. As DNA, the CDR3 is TGTGCCAGCAGTTACTCGGCGACAGCAACCTCACCCCTCCACTTT.

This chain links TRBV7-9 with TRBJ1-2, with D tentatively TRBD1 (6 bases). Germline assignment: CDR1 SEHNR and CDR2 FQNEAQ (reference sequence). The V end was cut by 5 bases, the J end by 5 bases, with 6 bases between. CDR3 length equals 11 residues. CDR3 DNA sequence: TGTGCCAGCAGCCAGGGGTATGGCTACACCTTC. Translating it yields CASSQGYGYTF. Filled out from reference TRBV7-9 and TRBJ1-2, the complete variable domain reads DTGVSQNPRHKITKRGQNVTFRCDPISEHNRLYWYRQTLGQGPEFLTYFQNEAQLEKSRLLSDRFSAERPKGSFSTLEIQRTEQGDSAMYLCASSQGYGYTFGSGTRLTVV.

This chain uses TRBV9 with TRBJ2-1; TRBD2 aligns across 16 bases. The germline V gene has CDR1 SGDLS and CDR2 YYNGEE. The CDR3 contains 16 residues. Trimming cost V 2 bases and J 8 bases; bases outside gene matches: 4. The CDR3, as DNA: TGTGCCAGCAGCGTGGCCGGGACTAGCGGGAGGGATGAGCAGTTCTTC. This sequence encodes CASSVAGTSGRDEQFF.

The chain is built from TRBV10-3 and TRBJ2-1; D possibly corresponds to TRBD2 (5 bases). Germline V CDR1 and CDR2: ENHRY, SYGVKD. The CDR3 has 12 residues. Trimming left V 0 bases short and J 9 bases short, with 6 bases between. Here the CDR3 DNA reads TGTGCCATCAGTGAGTCAGAGGGTGAGCAGTTCTTC. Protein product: CAISESEGEQFF.

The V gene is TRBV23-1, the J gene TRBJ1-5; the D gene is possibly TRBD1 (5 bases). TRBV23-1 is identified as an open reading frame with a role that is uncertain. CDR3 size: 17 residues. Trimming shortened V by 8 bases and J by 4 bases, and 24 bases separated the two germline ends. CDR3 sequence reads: CASGIQQRDSKNQPQHF. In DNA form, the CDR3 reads TGCGCCAGCGGGATCCAACAACGGGACTCGAAGAATCAGCCCCAGCATTTT.

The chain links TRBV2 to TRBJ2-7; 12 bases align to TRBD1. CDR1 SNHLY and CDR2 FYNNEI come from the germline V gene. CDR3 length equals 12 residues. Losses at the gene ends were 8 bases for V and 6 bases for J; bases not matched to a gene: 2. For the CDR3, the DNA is TGTGCCAGCGGGACAGGGGGCGGCGAGCAGTACTTC. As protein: CASGTGGGEQYF.

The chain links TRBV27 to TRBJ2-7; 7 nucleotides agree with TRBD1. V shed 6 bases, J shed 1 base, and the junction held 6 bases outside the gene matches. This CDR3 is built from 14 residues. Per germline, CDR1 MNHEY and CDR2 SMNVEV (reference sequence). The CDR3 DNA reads TGTGCCAGCAGAATCGGGACAGCTTCCTACGAGCAGTACTTC. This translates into CASRIGTASYEQYF.

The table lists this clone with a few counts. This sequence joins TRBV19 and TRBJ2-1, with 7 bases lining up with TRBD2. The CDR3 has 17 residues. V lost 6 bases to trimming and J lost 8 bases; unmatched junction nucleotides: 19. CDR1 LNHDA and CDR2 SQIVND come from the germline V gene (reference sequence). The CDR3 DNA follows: TGTGCCAGTAGGAATGGAATGGGGAGGGAGGGCCGCTATGAGCAGTTCTTC. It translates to CASRNGMGREGRYEQFF.

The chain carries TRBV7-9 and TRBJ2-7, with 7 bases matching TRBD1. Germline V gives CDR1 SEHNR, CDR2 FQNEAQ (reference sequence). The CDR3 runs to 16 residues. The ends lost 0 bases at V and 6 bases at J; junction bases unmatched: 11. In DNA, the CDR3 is TGTGCCAGCAGCTTAGCGCCCGGGACAGTGGCTGGCGAGCAGTACTTC. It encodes CASSLAPGTVAGEQYF.

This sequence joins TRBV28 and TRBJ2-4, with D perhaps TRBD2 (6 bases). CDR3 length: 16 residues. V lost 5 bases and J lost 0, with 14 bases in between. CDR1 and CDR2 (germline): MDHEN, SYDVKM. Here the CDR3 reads CASSPPSGVAKNIQYF. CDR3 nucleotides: TGTGCCAGCAGTCCACCGTCGGGAGTAGCCAAAAACATTCAGTACTTC.

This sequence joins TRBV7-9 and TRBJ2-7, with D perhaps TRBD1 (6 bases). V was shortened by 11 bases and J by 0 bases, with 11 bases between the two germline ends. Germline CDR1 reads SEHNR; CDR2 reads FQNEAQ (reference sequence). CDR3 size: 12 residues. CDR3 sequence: CAGDNISYEQYF. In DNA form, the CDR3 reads TGTGCCGGGGACAATATCTCCTACGAGCAGTACTTC.

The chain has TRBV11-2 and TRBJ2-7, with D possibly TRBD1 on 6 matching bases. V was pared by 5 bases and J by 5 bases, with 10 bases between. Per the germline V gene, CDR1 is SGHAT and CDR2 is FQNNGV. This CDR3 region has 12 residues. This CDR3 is CASSPQGNEQYF. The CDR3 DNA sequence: TGTGCCAGCAGCCCCCAGGGGAACGAGCAGTACTTC.

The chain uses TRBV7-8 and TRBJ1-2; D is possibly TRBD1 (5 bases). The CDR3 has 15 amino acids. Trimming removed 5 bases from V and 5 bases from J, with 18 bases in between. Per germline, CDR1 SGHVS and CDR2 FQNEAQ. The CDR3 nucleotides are TGTGCCAGCAGCCTCCAGGGTCCTCATTTATATGGCTACACCTTC. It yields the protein CASSLQGPHLYGYTF.

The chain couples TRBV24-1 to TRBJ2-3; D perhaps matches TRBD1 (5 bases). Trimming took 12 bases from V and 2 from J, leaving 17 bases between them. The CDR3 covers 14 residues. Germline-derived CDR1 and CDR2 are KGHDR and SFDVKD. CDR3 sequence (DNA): TGTGCCGCCGCAGGGAAAGGGGACACAGATACGCAGTATTTT. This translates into CAAAGKGDTDTQYF.

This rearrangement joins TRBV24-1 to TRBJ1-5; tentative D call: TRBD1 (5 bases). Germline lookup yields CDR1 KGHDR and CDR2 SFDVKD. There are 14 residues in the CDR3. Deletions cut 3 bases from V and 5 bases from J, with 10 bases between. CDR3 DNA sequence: TGTGCCACCAGTGATGGGGGGACGGATCAGCCCCAGCATTTT. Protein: CATSDGGTDQPQHF.

In DNA, the CDR3 is TGTGCCAGCAGCCCAGTCGGGGAATTCAACACAGATACGCAGTATTTT. Its protein is CASSPVGEFNTDTQYF. The chain uses TRBV5-4 and TRBJ2-3; a weak D match, TRBD2 (5 bases). V was cut by 4 bases and J by 2 bases, with 17 bases left in between. The CDR3 covers 16 residues. Germline-derived CDR1 and CDR2 are SGHNT and YYREEE (reference sequence).

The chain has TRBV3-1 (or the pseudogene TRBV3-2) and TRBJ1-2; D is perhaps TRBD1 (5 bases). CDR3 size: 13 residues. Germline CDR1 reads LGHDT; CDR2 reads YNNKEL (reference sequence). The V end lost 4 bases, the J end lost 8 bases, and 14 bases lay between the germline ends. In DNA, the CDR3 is TGTGCCAGCAGCCCCACAGGTAGTAGGGGCTACACCTTC. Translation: CASSPTGSRGYTF.

The CDR3 sequence: CASSPPTDTFYGYTF. In nucleotides, the CDR3 is TGTGCCAGCAGCCCCCCGACAGATACATTCTATGGCTACACCTTC. This chain connects TRBV7-9 to TRBJ1-2; D perhaps matches TRBD1 (5 bases). Germline V gene data show CDR1 as SEHNR and CDR2 as FQNEAQ (reference sequence). Trimming pared 5 bases from V and 4 bases from J, leaving 17 bases between. The CDR3 runs to 15 residues.

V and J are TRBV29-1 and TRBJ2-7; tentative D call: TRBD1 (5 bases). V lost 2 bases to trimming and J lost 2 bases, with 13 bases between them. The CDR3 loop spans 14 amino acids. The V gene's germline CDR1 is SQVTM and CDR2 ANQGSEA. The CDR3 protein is CSVELSGRPYEQYF. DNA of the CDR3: TGCAGCGTTGAATTGTCAGGGCGACCCTACGAGCAGTACTTC.

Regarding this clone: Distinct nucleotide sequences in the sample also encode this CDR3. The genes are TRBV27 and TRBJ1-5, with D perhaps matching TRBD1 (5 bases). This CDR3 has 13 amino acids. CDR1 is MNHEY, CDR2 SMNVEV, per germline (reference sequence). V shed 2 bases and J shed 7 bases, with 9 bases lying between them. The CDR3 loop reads CASSLGARQPQHF. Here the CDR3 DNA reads TGTGCCAGCAGTTTAGGGGCTCGCCAGCCCCAGCATTTT.

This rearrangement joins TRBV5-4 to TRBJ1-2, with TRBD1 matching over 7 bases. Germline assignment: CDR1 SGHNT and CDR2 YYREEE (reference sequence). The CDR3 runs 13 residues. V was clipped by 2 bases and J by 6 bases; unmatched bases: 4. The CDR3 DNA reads TGTGCCAGCAGCTTACCACAGGGGAATGGCTACACCTTC. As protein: CASSLPQGNGYTF.

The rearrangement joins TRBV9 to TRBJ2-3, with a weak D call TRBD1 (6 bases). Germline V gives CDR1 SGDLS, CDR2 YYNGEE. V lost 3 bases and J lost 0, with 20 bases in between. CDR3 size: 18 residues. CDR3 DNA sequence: TGTGCCAGCAGCGACAACTACCCCCGACAGGAAAGCACAGATACGCAGTATTTT. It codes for CASSDNYPRQESTDTQYF. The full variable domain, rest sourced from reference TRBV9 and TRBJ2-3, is DSGVTQTPKHLITATGQRVTLRCSPRSGDLSVYWYQQSLDQGLQFLIQYYNGEERAKGNILERFSAQQFPDLHSELNLSSLELGDSALYFCASSDNYPRQESTDTQYFGPGTRLTVL.

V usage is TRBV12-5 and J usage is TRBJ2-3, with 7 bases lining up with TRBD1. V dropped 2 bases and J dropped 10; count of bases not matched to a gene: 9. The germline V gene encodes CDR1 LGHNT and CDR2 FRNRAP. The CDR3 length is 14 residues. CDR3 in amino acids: CASGLPTTGFAQYF. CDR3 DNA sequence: TGTGCTAGTGGTTTGCCGACGACAGGGTTCGCGCAGTATTTT.

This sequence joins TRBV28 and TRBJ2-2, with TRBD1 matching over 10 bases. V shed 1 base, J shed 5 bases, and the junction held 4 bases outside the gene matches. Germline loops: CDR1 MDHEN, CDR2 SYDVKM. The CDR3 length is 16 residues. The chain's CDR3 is CASSLYGTGETGELFF. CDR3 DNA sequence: TGTGCCAGCAGTTTATATGGGACAGGGGAAACCGGGGAGCTGTTTTTT.